These T cell receptor beta chains were read from a single sample in a study of shared clonotypes between healthy human individuals. TCRdb keeps only in-frame clones here, not all; method: immunoSEQ multiplex PCR. The profile shows about 480,000 clones, roughly 85% of them singletons. Sequencing was carried out using PBMCs. The receptors derive from a woman aged 40 to 55 in good health. Some clones in this sample may be carry-over from other donors' samples. The CDR3 runs from the conserved cysteine through the conserved F or W. A row's size may be missing; if present it is once, few, many or a size class.

len	abundance	v_gene	j_gene	CDR3aa
14	-	TRBV2	TRBJ1-4	CASSRGQPNEKLFF
15	-	TRBV5-1	TRBJ2-7	CASSPGLAGAYEQYF
14	-	TRBV18	TRBJ2-5	CASSQGHTQETQYF
16	once	TRBV9	TRBJ2-2	CASSVEQGWKTGELFF
16	-	TRBV19	TRBJ2-1	CASSIRALGTNNEQFF
16	-	TRBV4-1	TRBJ2-4	CASSQDLPQGPNIQYF
14	-	TRBV2	TRBJ1-1	CASYRQGYETEAFF
16	-	TRBV5-4	TRBJ2-7	CASSKGTSGRVYEQYF
15	-	TRBV7-3	TRBJ2-1	CASSLSTSGSDEQFF
16	-	TRBV28	TRBJ1-2	CASSLSARTESYGYTF
14	-	TRBV23-1	TRBJ1-2	CASSDGQVNYGYTF
11	-	TRBV29-1	TRBJ1-2	CSSERGGLYTF
16	-	TRBV5-1	TRBJ2-3	CASRKLAGGGTDTQYF
12	few	TRBV19	TRBJ2-1	CASTSRGNEQFF
15	-	TRBV28	TRBJ2-7	CASSFVGTTSYEQYF
14	-	TRBV2	TRBJ2-1	CASSQTASYNEQFF
15	-	TRBV5-1	TRBJ2-3	CASTALAGVADTQYF
15	-	TRBV7-9	TRBJ1-2	CASSNDREIDYGYTF
14	-	TRBV7-2	TRBJ2-5	CASRTGVGEETQYF
14	-	TRBV19	TRBJ2-5	CASSLDTIQETQYF
13	-	TRBV6-5	TRBJ2-1	CAATKSSGSDPFF
14	-	TRBV5-1	TRBJ1-1	CASSHGQENTEAFF
15	few	TRBV2	TRBJ1-4	CASRLSGVPNEKLFF
16	many	TRBV6-1	TRBJ2-3	CASSVASGRYTDTQYF
14	-	TRBV5-4	TRBJ2-7	CASSSGLAGNEQYF
14	many	TRBV5-1	TRBJ2-7	CASSAASRNYEQYF
14	-	TRBV11-2	TRBJ2-7	CASSMPGGRYEQYF
16	-	TRBV19	TRBJ1-2	CASSTPRTGEGYGYTF
12	-	TRBV10-1	TRBJ2-1	CARAPGHNEQFF
13	-	TRBV29-1	TRBJ1-1	CSVERTGTAEAFF
14	-	TRBV7-9	TRBJ2-2	CASSLGGNTGELFF
19	-	TRBV4-1	TRBJ2-3	CASSHPPGRSIAGVDTQYF
14	-	TRBV15	TRBJ2-1	CATAIGQTYNEQFF
18	once	TRBV18	TRBJ2-2	CASSPQMGLAGFAGELFF
15	many	TRBV6-1	TRBJ1-4	CASSEGRQENEKLFF
14	few	TRBV5-4	TRBJ2-5	CASSADYNQETQYF
16	once	TRBV7-3	TRBJ2-2	CASSLNGRGLVGELFF
17	-	TRBV4-2	TRBJ1-4	CASSQEGQGAWVEKLFF
16	-	TRBV5-1	TRBJ2-3	CASSLAGQVFPDTQYF
16	-	TRBV14	TRBJ1-3	CASSHITGRGGNTIYF
13	-	TRBV6-5	TRBJ1-3	CASRTNSGNTIYF
13	-	TRBV18	TRBJ2-7	CASSPLAGGEQYF
15	-	TRBV5-1	TRBJ1-4	CASSWGTDRGEKLFF
15	-	TRBV6-5	TRBJ1-1	CASSYSGTSGTEAFF
15	-	TRBV5-6	TRBJ2-1	CASSPGLAGGNEQFF
15	-	TRBV7-8	TRBJ2-1	CASSRTGAPRDEQFF
11	-	TRBV30	TRBJ2-7	CAWSVSVEQYF
13	once	TRBV9	TRBJ1-1	CASNRQGNTEAFF
14	-	TRBV18	TRBJ1-1	CASSPTYRNTEAFF
15	-	TRBV9	TRBJ2-1	CASSAPVGTDNEQFF
13	-	TRBV7-8	TRBJ2-3	CASSRRSADTQYF
14	many	TRBV5-1	TRBJ2-7	CASSLETSSYEQYF
13	-	TRBV7-7	TRBJ2-2	CASSSWGTGELFF
14	-	TRBV5-8	TRBJ2-7	CASTVAGPTYEQYF
15	-	TRBV7-9	TRBJ2-3	CASSFHGTDTDTQYF
15	-	TRBV4-3	TRBJ1-3	CASSQDRGDGNTIYF
15	-	TRBV5-1	TRBJ2-7	CASSLGWTQSYEQYF
14	-	TRBV5-6	TRBJ2-7	CASSLREVPSGQYF